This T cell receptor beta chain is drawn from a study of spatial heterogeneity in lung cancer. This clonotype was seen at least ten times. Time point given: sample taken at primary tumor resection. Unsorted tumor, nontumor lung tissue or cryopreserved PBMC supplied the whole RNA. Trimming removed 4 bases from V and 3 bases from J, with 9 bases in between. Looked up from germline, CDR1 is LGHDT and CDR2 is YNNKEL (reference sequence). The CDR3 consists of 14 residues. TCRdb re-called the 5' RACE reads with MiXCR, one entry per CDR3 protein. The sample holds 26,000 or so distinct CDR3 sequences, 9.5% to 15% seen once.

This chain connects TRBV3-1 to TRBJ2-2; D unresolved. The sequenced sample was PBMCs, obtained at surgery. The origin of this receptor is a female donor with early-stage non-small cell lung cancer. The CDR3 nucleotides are TGTGCCAGCAGCCCCCCTTGGGACACCGGGGAGCTGTTTTTT. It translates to CASSPPWDTGELFF.